A single sample gave rise to the 19 T cell receptor beta chains below, sequenced in a study of shared clonotypes between healthy human individuals. The protocol was immunoSEQ multiplex PCR, while the TCRdb copy is restricted to in-frame clones and leaves out a portion. The sample lists millions of clones, more than 85% occurring once. Naive CD8 populations comprised CD45RO-negative cells positively selected for CCR7, excluding terminally differentiated effector memory CD45RA+ cells. What was sequenced was naive CD8+ T cells from PBMCs. All receptors derive from a man between 18 and 35 years old in good health. Some clones in this sample may be carry-over from other donors' samples.

The V and J genes are TRBV19 and TRBJ1-2; D not resolved. Between the trimmed V and J ends, which lost 3 bases and 0 bases, there was a span of 8 bases. Per germline, CDR1 LNHDA and CDR2 SQIVND (reference sequence). The CDR3 totals 14 residues. CDR3 amino acids: CASSISATNYGYTF. CDR3 in DNA: TGTGCCAGTAGTATTTCGGCTACTAACTATGGCTACACCTTC. Full variable domain (remainder filled in from reference TRBV19 and TRBJ1-2): DGGITQSPKYLFRKEGQNVTLSCEQNLNHDAMYWYRQDPGQGLRLIYYSQIVNDFQKGDIAEGYSVSREKKESFPLTVTSAQKNPTAFYLCASSISATNYGYTFGSGTRLTVV.

This clone was observed a handful of times. The V and J genes are TRBV5-1 and TRBJ2-2, with D tentatively TRBD2 (5 bases). Germline V lookup: CDR1 SGHRS, CDR2 YFSETQ. This CDR3 is 14 amino acids long. The germline V and J ends were trimmed by 4 bases and 7 bases, with 14 bases remaining between them. The CDR3 coding sequence is TGCGCCAGCAGCCTCTGGGCCGAGGGCGGGGAGCTGTTTTTT. This translates into CASSLWAEGGELFF. Full variable domain (outside the CDR3, taken from reference TRBV5-1 and TRBJ2-2): KAGVTQTPRYLIKTRGQQVTLSCSPISGHRSVSWYQQTPGQGLQFLFEYFSETQRNKGNFPGRFSGRQFSNSRSEMNVSTLELGDSALYLCASSLWAEGGELFFGEGSRLTVL.

The V gene is TRBV28, the J gene TRBJ2-5, with a weak D call TRBD2 (5 bases). CDR3 size: 13 residues. Germline CDR1 reads MDHEN; CDR2 reads SYDVKM. Trimming cost V 2 bases and J 2 bases, with 6 bases left between them. The CDR3 sequence is CASSLTSQETQYF. CDR3 DNA sequence: TGTGCCAGCAGTTTAACTAGTCAAGAGACCCAGTACTTC.

Details on this clone: Other DNA sequences within the sample encode an identical CDR3. The chain uses TRBV19 and TRBJ2-7, with D perhaps given as TRBD1 or TRBD2 (5 bases each). Trimming left V 7 bases short and J 7 bases short, with 11 bases between. This CDR3 spans 11 amino acids. CDR1 is LNHDA, CDR2 SQIVND, per germline (reference sequence). CDR3 region: CASTLGGEQYF. CDR3 bases: TGTGCCAGTACCCTTGGGGGTGAGCAGTACTTC.

V and J are TRBV5-1 and TRBJ2-1, with a tentative D call TRBD2 (6 bases). Deletions cut 2 bases from V and 9 bases from J, with 12 bases between. The CDR3 sequence is 13 residues long. CDR1 is SGHRS, CDR2 YFSETQ, per germline. The DNA for the CDR3 is TGCGCCAGCAGCTTTGGGCTAGCGATTGAGCAGTTCTTC. Translation: CASSFGLAIEQFF. Full variable domain (rest looked up from reference TRBV5-1 and TRBJ2-1): KAGVTQTPRYLIKTRGQQVTLSCSPISGHRSVSWYQQTPGQGLQFLFEYFSETQRNKGNFPGRFSGRQFSNSRSEMNVSTLELGDSALYLCASSFGLAIEQFFGPGTRLTVL.

The V gene is TRBV11-3, the J gene TRBJ2-1; perhaps TRBD2 as D (6 bases). CDR3 length: 15 amino acids. The ends were cut back, 2 bases at V and 1 base at J, with 9 bases in the middle. CDR1 and CDR2 from the germline V gene are SGHNT and YENEEA. Here the CDR3 DNA reads TGTGCCAGCAGCTTACATCGGGAGTCCTACAATGAGCAGTTCTTC. The encoded protein is CASSLHRESYNEQFF.

J is TRBJ2-2 and V is TRBV7-9; D could derive from TRBD1 or TRBD2 (6 bases each). The germline gives CDR1 SEHNR, CDR2 FQNEAQ (reference sequence). Trimming cost V 5 bases and J 5 bases, with 15 bases left between them. This CDR3 is built from 15 residues. In nucleotides, the CDR3 is TGTGCCAGCAGCCGCGGGACACCCGTGACCGGGGAGCTGTTTTTT. Translated: CASSRGTPVTGELFF.

The chain links TRBV4-1 to TRBJ1-4; D gene uncertain. CDR1 is MGHRA, CDR2 YSYEKL, per germline. V lost 4 bases and J lost 0, with 9 bases in between. This CDR3 region has 15 residues. CDR3 sequence: CASSRTPATNEKLFF. The CDR3 bases are TGCGCCAGCAGCCGGACGCCTGCAACTAATGAAAAACTGTTTTTT.

In its sample, this clone was seen a few times. Here the CDR3 DNA reads TGCGCCAGCAGCCAACCTTCGCAGGGGGATCAGCCCCAGCATTTT. Translating gives CASSQPSQGDQPQHF. The chain joins TRBV4-1 to TRBJ1-5, with 7 bases identical to TRBD1. The CDR3 totals 15 residues. The germline gives CDR1 MGHRA, CDR2 YSYEKL. V shed 2 bases and J 5 bases; nucleotides not matched to a gene: 6.

This clone has only one observation. CDR3 DNA sequence: TGTGCCAGCAGTTACGGGCGGAGCACTGAAGCTTTCTTT. Amino acid sequence: CASSYGRSTEAFF. The chain combines TRBV6-5 with TRBJ1-1; D unclear. The CDR3 has 13 residues. Germline V gene sequence: CDR1 MNHEY, CDR2 SVGAGI. The germline V and J ends were trimmed by 2 bases and 4 bases, with 8 bases remaining between them.

This chain joins TRBV28 and TRBJ2-5; D unresolved. The better agreement between TRBJ2-7 and the DNA end casts doubt on the J call. CDR1 is MDHEN and CDR2 is SYDVKM in the germline V gene. This CDR3 is built from 12 residues. CDR3 sequence: CASSLRWGEQYF. CDR3 bases: TGTGCCAGCAGTTTACGATGGGGCGAGCAGTACTTC.

The gene calls are TRBV4-2 and TRBJ2-7; no clear D. Trimming cost V 1 base and J 1 base, with 17 bases left between them. The germline V gene encodes CDR1 LGHNA and CDR2 YNFKEQ. The length of the CDR3 is 17 residues. In DNA form, the CDR3 reads TGTGCCAGCAGCCAAGCGACGGAGTTAGTCGGGTCCTACGAGCAGTACTTC. Translation gives CASSQATELVGSYEQYF.

This clone came up once. V and J are TRBV28 and TRBJ2-1; D gene ambiguous. Germline CDR1 MDHEN, CDR2 SYDVKM. The CDR3 has 13 amino acids. V shed 1 base and J shed 5 bases, with 6 bases lying between them. As DNA, the CDR3 is TGTGCCAGCAGTTTATTGTCAGACAATGAGCAGTTCTTC. Translated: CASSLLSDNEQFF.

The chain carries TRBV9 and TRBJ2-1, with TRBD2 matching 7 bases. Germline V gene lookup returns CDR1 SGDLS and CDR2 YYNGEE. The junction had 7 bases not matched to a gene; V was cut back by 0 bases and J by 1 base. This CDR3 is 17 amino acids long. As DNA, the CDR3 is TGTGCCAGCAGCGTAGATAAGCGGGGCCTATCCTACAATGAGCAGTTCTTC. Amino acids: CASSVDKRGLSYNEQFF.

The chain is built from TRBV14 and TRBJ1-2; 7 nucleotides align to TRBD1. The CDR3 has 15 residues. With 5 bases clipped from V and 4 bases from J, the junction kept 10 bases outside the gene matches. Germline loops: CDR1 SGHDN, CDR2 FVKESK. CDR3 sequence: CASSERQGWRYGYTF. As DNA, the CDR3 is TGTGCCAGCAGCGAAAGACAGGGCTGGCGCTATGGCTACACCTTC.

This chain uses TRBV13 with TRBJ2-5; D tentatively reads TRBD1 or TRBD2 (5 bases each). The J call may be incorrect, as the DNA end agrees better with TRBJ2-7. This CDR3 has 13 amino acids. CDR1 and CDR2 (germline): PRHDT, FYEKMQ (reference sequence). CDR3 sequence reads: CASSLRGGYEQYF. The CDR3 DNA is TGTGCCAGCAGCTTAAGGGGCGGGTACGAGCAGTACTTC.

The chain employs TRBV6-5 and TRBJ2-1, with D hard to call. The CDR3 has 14 residues. Trimming removed 2 bases from V and 8 bases from J, with 13 bases in between. CDR1 and CDR2 from the germline V gene are MNHEY and SVGAGI. In DNA, the CDR3 is TGTGCCAGCAGTTACGCAGGTCCAGCCGATGAGCAGTTCTTC. This codes for CASSYAGPADEQFF.

The chain is built from TRBV9 and TRBJ1-2; D is uncertain. Per the germline V gene, CDR1 is SGDLS and CDR2 is YYNGEE. This CDR3 contains 14 residues. V shed 3 bases and J shed 6 bases, with 15 bases lying between them. The CDR3 DNA follows: TGTGCCAGCAGCGCCAACACCGCGGAGGATGGCTACACCTTC. Translating gives CASSANTAEDGYTF. Drawing the rest from reference TRBV9 and TRBJ1-2, the complete variable domain is DSGVTQTPKHLITATGQRVTLRCSPRSGDLSVYWYQQSLDQGLQFLIQYYNGEERAKGNILERFSAQQFPDLHSELNLSSLELGDSALYFCASSANTAEDGYTFGSGTRLTVV.

CDR3: CASSLEGPGEGLNTGELFF. In DNA form, the CDR3 reads TGCGCCAGCAGCTTGGAGGGACCGGGAGAGGGTCTTAACACCGGGGAGCTGTTTTTT. The chain recombines TRBV5-1 with TRBJ2-2, with D possibly TRBD2 on 6 matching bases. The V end lost 0 bases, the J end lost 2 bases, and 20 bases lay between the germline ends. Germline assignment: CDR1 SGHRS and CDR2 YFSETQ. CDR3 size: 19 residues. Full variable domain (rest looked up from reference TRBV5-1 and TRBJ2-2): KAGVTQTPRYLIKTRGQQVTLSCSPISGHRSVSWYQQTPGQGLQFLFEYFSETQRNKGNFPGRFSGRQFSNSRSEMNVSTLELGDSALYLCASSLEGPGEGLNTGELFFGEGSRLTVL.